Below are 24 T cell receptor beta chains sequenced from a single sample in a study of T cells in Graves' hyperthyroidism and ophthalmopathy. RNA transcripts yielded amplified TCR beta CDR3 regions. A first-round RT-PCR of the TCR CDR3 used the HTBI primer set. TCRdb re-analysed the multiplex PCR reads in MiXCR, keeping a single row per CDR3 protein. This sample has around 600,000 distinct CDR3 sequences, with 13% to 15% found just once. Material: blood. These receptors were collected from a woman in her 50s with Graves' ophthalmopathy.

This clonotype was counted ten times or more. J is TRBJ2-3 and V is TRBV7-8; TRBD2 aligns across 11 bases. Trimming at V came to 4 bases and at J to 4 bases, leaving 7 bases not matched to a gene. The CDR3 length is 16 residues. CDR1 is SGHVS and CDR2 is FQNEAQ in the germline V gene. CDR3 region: CASSSIAGGLADTQYF. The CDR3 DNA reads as TGTGCCAGCAGCTCTATAGCGGGAGGGCTCGCAGATACGCAGTATTTT. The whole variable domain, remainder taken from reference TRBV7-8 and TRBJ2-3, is GAGVSQSPRYKVAKRGQDVALRCDPISGHVSLFWYQQALGQGPEFLTYFQNEAQLDKSGLPSDRFFAERPEGSVSTLKIQRTQQEDSAVYLCASSSIAGGLADTQYFGPGTRLTVL.

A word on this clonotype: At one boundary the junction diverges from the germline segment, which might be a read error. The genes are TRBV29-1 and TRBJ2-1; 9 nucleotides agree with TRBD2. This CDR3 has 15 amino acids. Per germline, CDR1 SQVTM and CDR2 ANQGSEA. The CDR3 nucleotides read TGCAGCGTTGAAATGACTAGCGGCTCCTACAATGAGCAGTCCTTC. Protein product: CSVEMTSGSYNEQSF.

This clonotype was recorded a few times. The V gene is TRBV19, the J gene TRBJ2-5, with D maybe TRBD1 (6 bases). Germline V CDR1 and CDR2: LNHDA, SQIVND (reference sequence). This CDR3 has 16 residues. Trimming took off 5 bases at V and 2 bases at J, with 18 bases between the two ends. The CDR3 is CASSPLRGTLQETQYF. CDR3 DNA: TGTGCCAGTAGTCCACTCAGGGGAACATTACAAGAGACCCAGTACTTC.

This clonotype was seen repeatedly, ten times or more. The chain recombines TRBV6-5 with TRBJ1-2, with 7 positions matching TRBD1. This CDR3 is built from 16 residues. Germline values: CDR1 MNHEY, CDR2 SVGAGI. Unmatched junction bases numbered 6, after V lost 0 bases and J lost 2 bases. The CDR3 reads CASSYSGTVTNYGYTF. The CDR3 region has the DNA TGTGCCAGCAGTTACTCCGGGACAGTCACCAACTATGGCTACACCTTC.

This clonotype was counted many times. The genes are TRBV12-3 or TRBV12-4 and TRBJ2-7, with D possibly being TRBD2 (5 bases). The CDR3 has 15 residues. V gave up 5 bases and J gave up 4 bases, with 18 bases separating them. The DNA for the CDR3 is TGTGCCAGCAGTACATATCTCGAGGGTTTGTACGAGCAGTACTTC. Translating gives CASSTYLEGLYEQYF.

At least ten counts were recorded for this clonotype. Written as DNA, the CDR3 is TGTGCCTGGAGCGGGTCCACATTGACCGGGGAGCTGTTTTTT. Amino acid sequence: CAWSGSTLTGELFF. The chain joins TRBV30 to TRBJ2-2, with unresolved D. CDR1 is GTSNPN and CDR2 is SVGIG in the germline V gene (reference sequence). Trimming pared 3 bases from V and 5 bases from J, leaving 13 bases between. CDR3 length equals 14 residues. The full variable domain, completed using reference TRBV30 and TRBJ2-2, is SQTIHQWPATLVQPVGSPLSLECTVEGTSNPNLYWYRQAAGRGLQLLFYSVGIGQISSEVPQNLSASRPQDRQFILSSKKLLLSDSGFYLCAWSGSTLTGELFFGEGSRLTVL.

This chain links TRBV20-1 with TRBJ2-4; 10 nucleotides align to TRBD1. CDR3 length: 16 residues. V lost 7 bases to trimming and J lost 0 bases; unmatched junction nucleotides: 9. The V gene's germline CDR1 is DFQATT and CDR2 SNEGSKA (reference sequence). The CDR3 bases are TGCAGTGTTCGGGACAGGGGTTTTTTAGCCAAAAACATTCAGTACTTC. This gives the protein CSVRDRGFLAKNIQYF.

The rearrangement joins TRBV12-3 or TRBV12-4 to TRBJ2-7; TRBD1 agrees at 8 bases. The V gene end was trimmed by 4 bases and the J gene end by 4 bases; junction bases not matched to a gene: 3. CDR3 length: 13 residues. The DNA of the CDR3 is TGTGCCAGCAGTTGGACAGGGATGTACGAGCAGTACTTC. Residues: CASSWTGMYEQYF.

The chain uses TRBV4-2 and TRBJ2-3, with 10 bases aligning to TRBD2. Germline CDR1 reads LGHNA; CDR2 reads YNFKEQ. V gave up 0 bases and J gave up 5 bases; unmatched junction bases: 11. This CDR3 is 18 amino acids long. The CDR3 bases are TGTGCCAGCAGCCAAGATCAAAGCGGGAGGGTTCAGGGAGATACGCAGTATTTT. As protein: CASSQDQSGRVQGDTQYF.

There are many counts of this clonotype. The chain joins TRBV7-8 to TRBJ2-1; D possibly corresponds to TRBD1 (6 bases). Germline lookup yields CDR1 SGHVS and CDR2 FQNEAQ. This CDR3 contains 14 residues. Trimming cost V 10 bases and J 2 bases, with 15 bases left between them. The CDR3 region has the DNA TGTGCCACCGCGGGCAGGGGCCCCTACAATGAGCAGTTCTTC. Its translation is CATAGRGPYNEQFF.

The CDR3: CASSQTRDRGGQTQYF. CDR3 in DNA: TGCGCCAGCAGCCAAACCCGGGACAGGGGAGGTCAGACCCAGTACTTC. J is TRBJ2-5 and V is TRBV4-1; TRBD1 aligns across 10 bases. CDR3 length: 16 residues. V was clipped by 2 bases and J by 6 bases; unmatched bases: 9. Germline loops: CDR1 MGHRA, CDR2 YSYEKL.

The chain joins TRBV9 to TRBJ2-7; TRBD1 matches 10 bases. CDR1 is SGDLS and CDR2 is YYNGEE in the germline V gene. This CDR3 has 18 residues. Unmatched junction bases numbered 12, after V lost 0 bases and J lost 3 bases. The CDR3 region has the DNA TGTGCCAGCAGCGTAGGGCAGAGGGGAGGACAGGGGGTCTACGAGCAGTACTTC. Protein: CASSVGQRGGQGVYEQYF.

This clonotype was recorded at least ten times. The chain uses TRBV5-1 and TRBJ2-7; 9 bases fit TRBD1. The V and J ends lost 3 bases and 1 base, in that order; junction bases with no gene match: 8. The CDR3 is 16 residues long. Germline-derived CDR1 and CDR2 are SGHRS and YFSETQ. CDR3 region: CASSSGLGQGSYEQYF. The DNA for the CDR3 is TGCGCCAGCAGCTCCGGCTTGGGACAGGGATCCTACGAGCAGTACTTC.

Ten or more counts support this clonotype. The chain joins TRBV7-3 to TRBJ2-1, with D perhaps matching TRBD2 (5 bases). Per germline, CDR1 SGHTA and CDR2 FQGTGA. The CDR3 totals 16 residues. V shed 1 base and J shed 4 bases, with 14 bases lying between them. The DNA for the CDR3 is TGTGCCAGCAGCTTAATGGTGGCGGGTGGATACAATGAGCAGTTCTTC. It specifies CASSLMVAGGYNEQFF.

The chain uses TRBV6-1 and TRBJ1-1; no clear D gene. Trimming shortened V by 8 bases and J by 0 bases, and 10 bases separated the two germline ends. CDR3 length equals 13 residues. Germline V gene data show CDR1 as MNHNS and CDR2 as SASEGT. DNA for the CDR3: TGTGCCAGCGGATCCATCATGAACACTGAAGCTTTCTTT. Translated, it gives CASGSIMNTEAFF.

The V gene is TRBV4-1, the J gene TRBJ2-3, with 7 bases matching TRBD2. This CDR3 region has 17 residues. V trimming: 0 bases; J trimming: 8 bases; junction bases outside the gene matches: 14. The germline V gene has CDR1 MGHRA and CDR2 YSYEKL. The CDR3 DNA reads TGCGCCAGCAGCCAAGATCCGGCGGGAGCCCCCCTGAGTACGCAGTATTTT. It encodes CASSQDPAGAPLSTQYF.

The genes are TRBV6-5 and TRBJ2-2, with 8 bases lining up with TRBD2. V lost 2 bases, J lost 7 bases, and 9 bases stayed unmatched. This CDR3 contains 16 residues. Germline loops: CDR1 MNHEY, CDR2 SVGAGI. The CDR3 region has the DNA TGTGCCAGCAGTTACCCCAGCGGGAGTGGAGTCGGGGAGCTGTTTTTT. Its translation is CASSYPSGSGVGELFF.

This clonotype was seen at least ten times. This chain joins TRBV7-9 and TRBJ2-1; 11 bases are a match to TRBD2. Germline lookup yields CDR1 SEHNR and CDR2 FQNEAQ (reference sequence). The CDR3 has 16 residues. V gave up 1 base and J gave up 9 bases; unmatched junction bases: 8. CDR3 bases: TGTGCCAGCAGCTTAGGCGGTAGCGGGAGGGTTGGTGAGCAGTTCTTC. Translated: CASSLGGSGRVGEQFF.

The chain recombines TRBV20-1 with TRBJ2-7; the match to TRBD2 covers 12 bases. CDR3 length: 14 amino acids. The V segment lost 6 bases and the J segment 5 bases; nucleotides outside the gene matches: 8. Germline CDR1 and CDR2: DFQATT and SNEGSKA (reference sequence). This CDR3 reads CSAQRGLAGNEQYF. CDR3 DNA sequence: TGCAGTGCCCAACGGGGACTAGCGGGTAACGAGCAGTACTTC.

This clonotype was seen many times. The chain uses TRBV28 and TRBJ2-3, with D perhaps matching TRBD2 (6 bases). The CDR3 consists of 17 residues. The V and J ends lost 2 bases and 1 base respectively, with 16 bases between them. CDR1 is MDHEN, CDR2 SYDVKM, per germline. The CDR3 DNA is TGTGCCAGCAGTTTAGTACCCGGGAGTTCTGGCACAGATACGCAGTATTTT. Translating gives CASSLVPGSSGTDTQYF. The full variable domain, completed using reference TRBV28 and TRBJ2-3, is DVKVTQSSRYLVKRTGEKVFLECVQDMDHENMFWYRQDPGLGLRLIYFSYDVKMKEKGDIPEGYSVSREKKERFSLILESASTNQTSMYLCASSLVPGSSGTDTQYFGPGTRLTVL.

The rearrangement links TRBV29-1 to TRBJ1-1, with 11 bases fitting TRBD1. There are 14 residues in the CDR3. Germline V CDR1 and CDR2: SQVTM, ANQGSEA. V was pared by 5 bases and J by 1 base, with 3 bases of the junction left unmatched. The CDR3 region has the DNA TGCAGCGTTCCGGGACAGGGGGGGAACACTGAAGCTTTCTTT. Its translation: CSVPGQGGNTEAFF.

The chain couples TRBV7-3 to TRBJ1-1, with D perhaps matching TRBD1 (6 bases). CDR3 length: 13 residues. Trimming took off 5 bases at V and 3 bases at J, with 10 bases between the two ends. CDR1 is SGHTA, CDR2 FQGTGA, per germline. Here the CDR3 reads CASSQTGYTEAFF. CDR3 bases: TGTGCCAGCAGCCAAACAGGGTACACTGAAGCTTTCTTT. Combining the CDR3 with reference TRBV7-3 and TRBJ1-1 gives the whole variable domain GAGVSQTPSNKVTEKGKYVELRCDPISGHTALYWYRQSLGQGPEFLIYFQGTGAADDSGLPNDRFFAVRPEGSVSTLKIQRTERGDSAVYLCASSQTGYTEAFFGQGTRLTVV.

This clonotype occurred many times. The CDR3 loop is CASPVGQGYGEQFF. The CDR3 DNA reads TGTGCCAGCCCGGTAGGACAGGGTTATGGTGAGCAGTTCTTC. The V gene is TRBV7-9, the J gene TRBJ2-1, with 8 bases lining up with TRBD1. The V segment lost 8 bases and the J segment 9 bases; nucleotides outside the gene matches: 12. This CDR3 is built from 14 residues. From germline, CDR1 is SEHNR and CDR2 FQNEAQ (reference sequence).

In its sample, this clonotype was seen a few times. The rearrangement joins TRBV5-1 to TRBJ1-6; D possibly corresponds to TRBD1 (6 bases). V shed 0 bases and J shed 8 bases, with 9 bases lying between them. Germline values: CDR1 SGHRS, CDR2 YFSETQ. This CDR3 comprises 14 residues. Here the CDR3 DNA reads TGCGCCAGCAGCTTGGAACCAGGGGATTCACCCCTCCACTTT. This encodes CASSLEPGDSPLHF.